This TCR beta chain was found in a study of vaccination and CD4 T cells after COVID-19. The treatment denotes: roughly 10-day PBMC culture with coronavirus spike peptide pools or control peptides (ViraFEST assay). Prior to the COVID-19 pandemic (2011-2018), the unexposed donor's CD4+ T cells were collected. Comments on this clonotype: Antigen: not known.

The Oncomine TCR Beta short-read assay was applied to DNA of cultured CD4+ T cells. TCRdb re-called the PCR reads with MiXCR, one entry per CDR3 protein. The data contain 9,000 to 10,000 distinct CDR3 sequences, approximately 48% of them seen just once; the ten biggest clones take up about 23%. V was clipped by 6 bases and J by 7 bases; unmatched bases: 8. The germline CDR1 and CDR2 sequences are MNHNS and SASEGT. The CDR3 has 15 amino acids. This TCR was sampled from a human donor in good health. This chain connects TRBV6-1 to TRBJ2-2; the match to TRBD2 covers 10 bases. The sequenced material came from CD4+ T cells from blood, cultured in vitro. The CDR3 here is CASSPLAGAIGELFF. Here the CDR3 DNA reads TGTGCCAGCAGCCCCCTAGCGGGAGCGATCGGGGAGCTGTTTTTT.